Detailed here is one TCR beta chain. Its antigen is not known. TCRdb keeps only in-frame clones here, not all; method: immunoSEQ multiplex PCR. The profile shows 2,500,000 or so clones, approximately 92% of them singletons. The data were obtained in a study of shared clonotypes between healthy human individuals. Study overall: With ages of 18 to 49, the donors were two women and three men. There were three CD4 naive, three CD4 memory, two CD8 naive and one CD8 memory plates per donor.

Recent acute infections and vaccinations were absent in the healthy HIV-negative adult donors. General study results and limits: Compared with clonotypes that all four donors shared, non-shared clonotypes had lower generation probabilities.

The CDR3 contains 15 residues. Looked up from germline, CDR1 is GTSNPN and CDR2 is SVGIG (reference sequence). The sequencing input was naive CD4+ T cells sorted from blood. Subset described: CD45RA+ positively selected. This receptor was obtained from a man between 18 and 35 years old in good health. This chain joins TRBV30 and TRBJ2-5; TRBD1 matches 12 bases. Gene TRBJ2-7 matches the end of the DNA better, so the J call may be wrong. CDR3: CAWGTGGLSSYEQYF. CDR3 DNA: TGTGCCTGGGGGACAGGGGGCTTGAGCTCCTACGAGCAGTACTTC.